The entry below describes one T cell receptor beta chain. As yet, its antigen is unknown. The data are from a study of cytomegalovirus exposure and HLA in healthy donors. The wider study: Among around 400 genotyped donors, about 83% fell in the Caucasian-associated ancestry cluster. General study results and limits: Data from an earlier analysis indicated that most TCR beta V segments were productive either about 87% or about 30% of the time. Sequencing likely caused a cluster of highly shared sequence variants. Sequencing depth roughly uniform across donors was assumed in presence/absence analyses.

PCR employed 60 Vbeta and 13 Jbeta primers. The data were produced by immunoSEQ multiplex PCR, yet TCRdb's version contains in-frame clones alone and is incomplete. The table lists around 150,000 clones, just over 70% of them singletons. Looked up from germline, CDR1 is SGDLS and CDR2 is YYNGEE. The V segment lost 1 base and the J segment 6 bases; nucleotides outside the gene matches: 18. The CDR3 is 18 amino acids. Sequencing was carried out using PBMCs. The chain recombines TRBV9 with TRBJ1-2; 7 nucleotides line up with TRBD1. The TCR was taken from a man in his late teens or twenties in good health and CMV-seropositive. CDR3 sequence reads: CASSVSPHGRGRVNGYTF. CDR3 in DNA: TGTGCCAGCAGCGTATCCCCTCATGGAAGGGGGCGCGTTAATGGCTACACCTTC.